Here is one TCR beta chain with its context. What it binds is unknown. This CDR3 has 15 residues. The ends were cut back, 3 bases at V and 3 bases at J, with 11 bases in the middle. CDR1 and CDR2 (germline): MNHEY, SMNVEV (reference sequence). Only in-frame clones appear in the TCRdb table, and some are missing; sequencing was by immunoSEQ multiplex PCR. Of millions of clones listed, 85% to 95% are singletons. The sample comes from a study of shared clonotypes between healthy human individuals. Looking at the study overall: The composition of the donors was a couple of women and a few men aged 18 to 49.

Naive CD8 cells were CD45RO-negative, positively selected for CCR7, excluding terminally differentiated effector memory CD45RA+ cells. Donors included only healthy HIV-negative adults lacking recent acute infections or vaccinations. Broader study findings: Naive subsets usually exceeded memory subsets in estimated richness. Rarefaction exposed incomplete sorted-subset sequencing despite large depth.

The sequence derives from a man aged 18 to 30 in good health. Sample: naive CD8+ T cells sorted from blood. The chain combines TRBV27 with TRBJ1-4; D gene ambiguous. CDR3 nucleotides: TGTGCCAGCAGTTTCGGGGAAACAGCTAATGAAAAACTGTTTTTT. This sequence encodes CASSFGETANEKLFF. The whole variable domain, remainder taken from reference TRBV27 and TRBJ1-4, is EAQVTQNPRYLITVTGKKLTVTCSQNMNHEYMSWYRQDPGLGLRQIYYSMNVEVTDKGDVPEGYKVSRKEKRNFPLILESPSPNQTSLYFCASSFGETANEKLFFGSGTQLSVL.